This TCR beta chain comes out of a study of OX40 agonist ivuxolimab in advanced cancers. This table comes from immunoSEQ multiplex PCR, and its TCRdb copy is limited to in-frame clones, with some not included. The sample shows over 40,000 clones, around 80% of them seen only once. The CDR3 spans 16 residues. Trimming at V came to 4 bases and at J to 0 bases, leaving 7 bases not matched to a gene. In germline, CDR1 is SGDLS, CDR2 YYNGEE. The TCR comes from an adult with an advanced solid tumor such as melanoma, head and neck, liver or kidney cancer. The source was CD4+ or CD8+ T cells sorted from blood, collected in a trial of the OX40 agonist ivuxolimab. V is TRBV9 and J is TRBJ1-1, with TRBD1 matching 9 bases. The CDR3 bases are TGTGCCAGCAGCCTCCGACAGGGGGGTTTGAACACTGAAGCTTTCTTT. Its translation: CASSLRQGGLNTEAFF.